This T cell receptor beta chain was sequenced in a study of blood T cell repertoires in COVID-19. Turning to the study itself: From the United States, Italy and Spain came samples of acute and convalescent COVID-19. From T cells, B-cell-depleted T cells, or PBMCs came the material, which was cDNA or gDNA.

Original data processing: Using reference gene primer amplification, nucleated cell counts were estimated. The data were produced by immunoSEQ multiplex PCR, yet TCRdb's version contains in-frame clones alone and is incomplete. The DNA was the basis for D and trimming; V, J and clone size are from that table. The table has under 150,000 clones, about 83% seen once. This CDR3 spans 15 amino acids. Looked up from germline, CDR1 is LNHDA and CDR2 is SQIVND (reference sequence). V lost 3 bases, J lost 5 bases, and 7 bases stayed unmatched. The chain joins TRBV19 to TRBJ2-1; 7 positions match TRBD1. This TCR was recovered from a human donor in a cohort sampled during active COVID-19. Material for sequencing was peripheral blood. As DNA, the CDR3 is TGTGCCAGTAGTATGATGGTGGGGACAGACAATGAGCAGTTCTTC. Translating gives CASSMMVGTDNEQFF.